This T cell receptor (beta chain) was identified during a study of T-cell reconstitution after alpha-beta-depleted transplantation in children. Unique molecular identifiers were used to barcode this TCRbeta library. TCRdb redid the calling of the PCR reads with MiXCR, one entry per CDR3 protein. The sample lists about 610,000 distinct CDR3 sequences, 27% occurring once. Details on this clonotype: Antigen unknown.

Germline assignment: CDR1 SGHVS and CDR2 FNYEAQ. The CDR3 contains 14 residues. With V trimmed by 1 base and J by 9 bases, 6 bases remained unmatched. Overall study findings and caveats: Among T cells one year after transplant, newly produced cells accounted for most counts and diversity.

This rearrangement joins TRBV7-6 to TRBJ2-1; 7 positions match TRBD2. The sample consisted of PBMCs, taken before TCRalphabeta/CD19-depleted stem cell transplant. The sequence was obtained from a boy younger than two with Wiskott-Aldrich syndrome, due to receive a stem cell transplant. The CDR3 sequence is CASSLGASGGEQFF. As DNA, the CDR3 is TGTGCCAGCAGCTTAGGGGCTTCGGGGGGTGAGCAGTTCTTC.